These 23 T cell receptor beta chains were sequenced from one sample in a study of T cells in women clearing cervical HPV infection. Assay used: immunoSEQ multiplex PCR; TCRdb lists only in-frame clones, some missing. This table holds tens of thousands of clones. Sequencing was performed on blood buffy coat. Receptor source: a woman between 18 and 70 years old with a cervical HPV16 infection that either progressed to CIN3+ or cleared (not recorded which).

Notes on this clone: Sequencing ends 3 residues short of the CDR3 end; the germline J gene provides the rest. This chain links TRBV19 with TRBJ1-2; tentative D call: TRBD1 (6 bases). V gave up 8 bases and J gave up 2 bases, with 15 bases separating them. The CDR3 has 14 amino acids. The germline V gene encodes CDR1 LNHDA and CDR2 SQIVND (reference sequence). The DNA read from the CDR3 is TGTGCCAGTGGGGGCCGAGGAAGCAACTATGGC. This sequence encodes CASGGRGSNYG. The entire CDR3 protein reads CASGGRGSNYGYTF. The full variable domain, completed using reference TRBV19 and TRBJ1-2, is DGGITQSPKYLFRKEGQNVTLSCEQNLNHDAMYWYRQDPGQGLRLIYYSQIVNDFQKGDIAEGYSVSREKKESFPLTVTSAQKNPTAFYLCASGGRGSNYGYTFGSGTRLTVV.

As regards this clone: The read ends 3 residues before the CDR3 terminus; that terminus is restored from the germline J gene. The chain recombines TRBV20-1 with TRBJ2-4; D perhaps matches TRBD2 (6 bases). Per the germline V gene, CDR1 is DFQATT and CDR2 is SNEGSKA (reference sequence). The CDR3 covers 13 residues. Incomplete CDR3 DNA: TGCAGTGCTAGAGGTGGCGCGGGAAAAGAT. This codes for CSARGGAGKD. The whole CDR3 sequence reads CSARGGAGKDQYF.

To note about this clone: The sequence runs out 3 residues before the end of the CDR3; the remainder is reconstructed from the germline J gene. This chain links TRBV11-2 with TRBJ2-7, with D unresolved. CDR1 and CDR2 from the germline V gene are SGHAT and FQNNGV. The CDR3 totals 12 residues. With 4 bases removed from V and 6 bases from J, the gap between germline ends came to 10 bases. The CDR3 sequence: CASSSPTTEQYF. CDR3 DNA (partial): TGTGCCAGCAGCTCGCCGACAACCGAG.

On this clone itself: The sequenced fragment ends 3 residues before the CDR3 boundary, so the rest is inferred from the germline J gene. The J gene is TRBJ2-6, the V gene TRBV19; D is ambiguous. V shed 6 bases and J shed 0 bases, with 6 bases lying between them. This CDR3 has 14 amino acids. The V gene's germline CDR1 is LNHDA and CDR2 SQIVND (reference sequence). CDR3 DNA, as far as it was read: TGTGCCAGTAGCGGTAGCTCTGGGGCCAACGTC. It yields the protein CASSGSSGANV. The complete CDR3 sequence is CASSGSSGANVLTF.

Comments on this clone: The CDR3 goes on 3 residues after the read ends, and that part is filled in from the germline J gene. The chain employs TRBV10-3 and TRBJ2-7, with TRBD1 matching 9 bases. J was trimmed by 6 bases and V by 4 bases; bases with no gene match: 13. Germline V gene sequence: CDR1 ENHRY, CDR2 SYGVKD. The CDR3 is 16 amino acids. CDR3 DNA, as far as it was read: TGTGCCATCAGTGCTTCGAGGGGACAGGGATTTGCCGAG. Protein product: CAISASRGQGFAE. The CDR3 reads in full as CAISASRGQGFAEQYF.

With respect to this clone: The read ends 3 residues before the CDR3 terminus; that terminus is restored from the germline J gene. The chain combines TRBV12-3 or TRBV12-4 with TRBJ2-3, with no clear D. V was pared by 6 bases and J by 6 bases, with 7 bases between. The CDR3 has 11 amino acids. The CDR3 bases that were read are TGTGCCAGCAGCGCGATGGATACG. Translation: CASSAMDT. The entire CDR3 protein reads CASSAMDTQYF.

With regard to this clone: Coverage ceases 3 residues before the CDR3 finishes, and the germline J gene fills in the end. The same CDR3 also results from other DNA sequences found in this sample. The gene calls are TRBV7-6 and TRBJ1-3, with unresolved D. V lost 5 bases and J 6 bases, leaving 8 bases between the germline ends. Germline CDR1 reads SGHVS; CDR2 reads FNYEAQ. The CDR3 loop spans 12 amino acids. The CDR3 reads CASSPPSNTIYF. The DNA read from the CDR3 is TGTGCCAGCAGCCCCCCCTCAAACACC.

Details on this clone: Sequencing ends 3 residues short of the CDR3 end; the germline J gene provides the rest. The V and J genes are TRBV7-2 and TRBJ2-7; 9 bases match TRBD2. The CDR3 consists of 13 residues. V lost 11 bases to trimming and J lost 6 bases; unmatched junction nucleotides: 11. Germline V lookup: CDR1 SGHTA, CDR2 FQGNSA. Partial CDR3 DNA: TGTGCCGGGACCTCTAGCGGGATGGGCGAG. It codes for CAGTSSGMGE. The entire CDR3 protein reads CAGTSSGMGEQYF.

In regard to this clone: The read ends 3 residues shy of where the CDR3 ends; the end is completed using the germline J gene. The rearrangement uses TRBV18 and TRBJ1-3; 7 bases map to TRBD1. The junction had 5 bases not matched to a gene; V was cut back by 1 base and J by 2 bases. Germline CDR1 is KGHSH and CDR2 is LQKENI. The CDR3 length is 16 residues. The CDR3 spells CASSPLETGPGNTIYF. CDR3 DNA (partial): TGTGCCAGCTCACCACTGGAGACAGGGCCTGGAAACACC.

As regards this clone: The read gets to within 3 residues of the CDR3 end, and the germline J gene fills in the rest. The chain employs TRBV18 and TRBJ1-3; possibly TRBD1 for D (5 bases). This CDR3 has 14 amino acids. V lost 3 bases and J lost 4, with 10 bases in between. Germline CDR1 and CDR2: KGHSH and LQKENI. The sequenced CDR3 bases are TGTGCCAGCTCACCTTCGGGACTGGGAAACACC. It yields the protein CASSPSGLGNT. The full CDR3 sequence reads CASSPSGLGNTIYF.

With respect to this clone: The sequenced fragment ends 3 residues before the CDR3 boundary, so the rest is inferred from the germline J gene. The identical CDR3 is also encoded by other nucleotide sequences in the sample. The chain employs TRBV7-2 and TRBJ1-3; unclear D gene. The CDR3 runs to 15 residues. Germline CDR1 is SGHTA and CDR2 is FQGNSA. Partial CDR3 DNA: TGTGCCAGCAGCCCACAAGGTGGCCTAAGGGCCCGG. Protein: CASSPQGGLRAR. The whole CDR3 sequence reads CASSPQGGLRARIYF.

About this clone itself: The CDR3 goes on 3 residues after the read ends, and that part is filled in from the germline J gene. This sequence joins TRBV5-1 and TRBJ1-6; 10 bases agree with TRBD1. The CDR3 sequence is 16 residues long. V was clipped by 3 bases and J by 11 bases; unmatched bases: 11. In germline, CDR1 is SGHRS, CDR2 YFSETQ. The sequenced CDR3 bases are TGCGCCAGCAGCTCCCTGACAGGGGGCGACGGCCCACCC. Translating gives CASSSLTGGDGPP. Given in full, the CDR3 is CASSSLTGGDGPPLHF.

The CDR3 bases that were read are TGTGCCAGCAGTCCCGGACAGTTCATGAACACTGAA. Translating it yields CASSPGQFMNTE. The whole CDR3 region reads CASSPGQFMNTEAFF. This chain links TRBV6-2 or TRBV6-3 with TRBJ1-1, with a possible D match to TRBD1 (6 bases). The sequence runs out 3 residues before the end of the CDR3; the remainder is reconstructed from the germline J gene. The CDR3 loop spans 15 amino acids. Between the trimmed V and J ends, which lost 5 bases and 0 bases, there was a span of 13 bases. From germline, CDR1 is MNHEY and CDR2 SVGEGT.

Remarks on this clone: The DNA ends 3 residues before the CDR3 does, and the rest of the CDR3 is filled in from the germline J gene. J is TRBJ2-3 and V is TRBV13, with 9 bases matching TRBD2. CDR3 size: 16 residues. CDR1 PRHDT and CDR2 FYEKMQ come from the germline V gene (reference sequence). With V trimmed by 4 bases and J by 6 bases, 11 bases remained unmatched. The part of the CDR3 DNA that was read is TGTGCCAGCAGCTCAACTAGCGCGGGGGGGTCGGATACG. Protein product: CASSSTSAGGSDT. Given in full, the CDR3 is CASSSTSAGGSDTQYF. Based on the CDR3 plus reference TRBV13 and TRBJ2-3, the full variable domain is AAGVIQSPRHLIKEKRETATLKCYPIPRHDTVYWYQQGPGQDPQFLISFYEKMQSDKGSIPDRFSAQQFSDYHSELNMSSLELGDSALYFCASSSTSAGGSDTQYFGPGTRLTVL.

The CDR3 protein is CASTTGGTGYTF. CDR3 DNA, as far as it was read: TGTGCCAGCACCACCGGGGGGACAGGC. This chain links TRBV7-9 with TRBJ1-2; D perhaps matches TRBD1 (6 bases). The CDR3 end is not reached by the read, which stops 3 residues before it; the germline J gene fills it in. Germline assignment: CDR1 SEHNR and CDR2 FQNEAQ (reference sequence). The CDR3 runs 12 residues.

On this clone: The read terminates 3 residues ahead of where the CDR3 ends, so the germline J gene completes it. V gene TRBV7-2 combines with J gene TRBJ1-1, with TRBD1 identical over 7 bases. Germline V gene sequence: CDR1 SGHTA, CDR2 FQGNSA. With 5 bases clipped from V and 1 base from J, the junction kept 4 bases outside the gene matches. This CDR3 has 14 amino acids. CDR3 protein: CASSPGTANTEAFF. The covered CDR3 bases are TGTGCCAGCAGCCCGGGGACAGCGAACACTGAA.

Concerning this clone itself: The read finishes 3 residues shy of the CDR3 end, and the germline J gene is used to complete it. The chain carries TRBV20-1 and TRBJ2-2; D is perhaps TRBD1 (5 bases). V dropped 5 bases and J dropped 5 bases, with 6 bases sitting between them. The CDR3 runs to 11 residues. The germline V gene encodes CDR1 DFQATT and CDR2 SNEGSKA (reference sequence). The CDR3 loop is CSARTTGELFF. The CDR3 DNA, read in part, is TGCAGTGCTCGGACAACCGGGGAG.

Of note for this clone: The read halts 3 residues ahead of the CDR3 end, with the missing end drawn from the germline J gene. The chain links TRBV5-1 to TRBJ2-1; D gene unclear. The length of the CDR3 is 16 residues. V gave up 4 bases and J gave up 1 base, with 15 bases separating them. In germline, CDR1 is SGHRS, CDR2 YFSETQ. The CDR3 sequence is CASSRHLAGSYNEQFF. The sequenced CDR3 bases are TGCGCCAGCAGCCGACACCTGGCCGGATCCTACAATGAG.

As to this clone: The read ends 3 residues before the CDR3 terminus; that terminus is restored from the germline J gene. The chain combines TRBV6-2 or TRBV6-3 with TRBJ2-3, with 12 positions matching TRBD2. The CDR3 is 17 amino acids. Germline CDR1 MNHEY, CDR2 SVGEGT. V lost 4 bases to trimming and J lost 5 bases; unmatched junction nucleotides: 10. Incomplete CDR3 DNA: TGTGCCAGCAGTTTGGGGAGACTAGCGGGAGAAAAAGATACG. Translation gives CASSLGRLAGEKDT. The CDR3 reads in full as CASSLGRLAGEKDTQYF.

Comment on this clone: The read gets to within 3 residues of the CDR3 end, and the germline J gene fills in the rest. The chain combines TRBV20-1 with TRBJ1-4; D uncertain. Trimming shortened V by 1 base and J by 0 bases, and 6 bases separated the two germline ends. Germline loops: CDR1 DFQATT, CDR2 SNEGSKA (reference sequence). The length of the CDR3 is 14 residues. The part of the CDR3 DNA that was read is TGCAGTGCTAGAGGGGCAGCAACTAATGAAAAA. This codes for CSARGAATNEK. The entire CDR3 is CSARGAATNEKLFF.

Comments on this clone: The read ends 3 residues early relative to the CDR3; the germline J gene fills the gap. This chain connects TRBV30 to TRBJ1-1; weak D call: TRBD1 (6 bases). From germline, CDR1 is GTSNPN and CDR2 SVGIG (reference sequence). CDR3 length equals 11 residues. CDR3 bases read: TGTGCCTGGACGTGGGGGGGCGAA. Its protein product is CAWTWGGE. The CDR3, in full, reads CAWTWGGEAFF.

Details on this clone: The CDR3 is cut off 3 residues early in the read; its end comes from the germline J gene. This chain uses TRBV5-6 with TRBJ2-7; TRBD1 is a possible D gene (5 bases). The CDR3 is 13 amino acids. Trimming shortened V by 5 bases and J by 3 bases, and 12 bases separated the two germline ends. Germline V gene sequence: CDR1 SGHDT, CDR2 YYEEEE. The sequenced part of the CDR3 DNA is TGTGCCAGCAGATATCAACAGGTCTACGAG. Amino acid sequence: CASRYQQVYE. The full CDR3 reads CASRYQQVYEQYF.

A remark on this clone: The read ends 3 residues early relative to the CDR3; the germline J gene fills the gap. V gene TRBV5-1 combines with J gene TRBJ2-7, with 11 positions matching TRBD2. In germline, CDR1 is SGHRS, CDR2 YFSETQ. The length of the CDR3 is 15 residues. V was pared by 1 base and J by 2 bases, with 2 bases of the junction left unmatched. This CDR3 reads CASSLLAGGPYEQYF. The sequenced part of the CDR3 DNA is TGCGCCAGCAGCTTGCTAGCGGGAGGCCCCTACGAG.